Each of the 16 T cell receptor beta chains below was sequenced from the same sample in a study of response to subunit inactivated influenza vaccine. TCRdb ran MiXCR on the RT-PCR reads and lists one entry per CDR3 protein. The sample records hundreds of thousands of distinct CDR3 sequences, roughly 20% being singletons. The material sequenced was PBMCs from blood, taken 4 to 6 days after vaccination. Receptor source: a man aged 50-59 years who received an inactivated influenza vaccine.

This clonotype turned up a few times. The V and J genes are TRBV5-5 and TRBJ2-1, with 7 bases identical to TRBD2. V shed 4 bases, J shed 4 bases, and the junction held 8 bases outside the gene matches. This CDR3 has 15 residues. Germline CDR1 SGHKS, CDR2 YYEKEE (reference sequence). The CDR3 sequence: CASSRPSGGYNEQFF. For the CDR3, the DNA is TGTGCCAGCAGCAGACCCTCGGGGGGATACAATGAGCAGTTCTTC.

This clonotype has at least ten counts. This sequence joins TRBV29-1 and TRBJ2-3, with 8 bases that match TRBD2. The CDR3 consists of 14 residues. CDR1 is SQVTM and CDR2 is ANQGSEA in the germline V gene. V dropped 4 bases and J dropped 0; count of bases not matched to a gene: 3. The CDR3 bases are TGCAGCGTTGGTAGCGGGATAAGCACAGATACGCAGTATTTT. This sequence encodes CSVGSGISTDTQYF.

This clonotype was seen a handful of times. The CDR3 region is CASSLVRAGLKVQYF. In DNA form, the CDR3 reads TGTGCCAGCAGCCTAGTTAGGGCGGGCCTTAAGGTGCAGTACTTC. This sequence joins TRBV3-1 and TRBJ2-7; D might be TRBD2 (5 bases). The CDR3 has 15 residues. V was shortened by 4 bases and J by 9 bases, with 22 bases between the two germline ends. In germline, CDR1 is LGHDT, CDR2 YNNKEL (reference sequence).

This chain joins TRBV5-1 and TRBJ2-3, with D perhaps TRBD2 (6 bases). The CDR3 contains 16 residues. Trimming took 1 base from V and 4 from J, leaving 16 bases between them. Per germline, CDR1 SGHRS and CDR2 YFSETQ. The CDR3 protein is CASSLSGVGGADTQYF. The CDR3 DNA sequence: TGCGCCAGCAGCTTGTCAGGAGTGGGGGGAGCAGATACGCAGTATTTT.

The CDR3 nucleotides read TGCAGTGCTAGCTTTCGGGTGGGTAGCGGCTACGAGCAGTACTTC. It encodes CSASFRVGSGYEQYF. The chain employs TRBV20-1 and TRBJ2-7, with D perhaps matching TRBD2 (6 bases). CDR3 length equals 15 residues. Germline V gives CDR1 DFQATT, CDR2 SNEGSKA (reference sequence). V was trimmed by 3 bases and J by 3 bases, leaving 18 bases between them.

The chain joins TRBV11-2 to TRBJ2-6, with D possibly TRBD2 on 6 matching bases. V was trimmed by 3 bases and J by 2 bases, leaving 20 bases between them. Germline V gives CDR1 SGHAT, CDR2 FQNNGV. The CDR3 is made up of 19 amino acids. CDR3 DNA sequence: TGTGCCAGCAGCTTTGATTTCCTCGGAGGGAGGACTGGGGCCAACGTCCTGACTTTC. Its translation: CASSFDFLGGRTGANVLTF.

This clonotype has just one count. V gene TRBV12-3 or TRBV12-4 combines with J gene TRBJ2-7; 7 bases align to TRBD2. The CDR3 covers 15 residues. J was trimmed by 6 bases and V by 8 bases; bases with no gene match: 16. CDR3 in amino acids: CASGKGGSGFGEQYF. CDR3 coding DNA: TGTGCCAGCGGCAAGGGCGGGAGTGGTTTTGGCGAGCAGTACTTC.

The chain links TRBV20-1 to TRBJ1-1, with D maybe TRBD1 (6 bases). The CDR3 length is 13 residues. The V gene's germline CDR1 is DFQATT and CDR2 SNEGSKA (reference sequence). V lost 8 bases, J lost 2 bases, and 15 bases lay in between. CDR3 nucleotide sequence: TGCAGTCCCGTTAGGGGGGCCAACACTGAAGCTTTCTTT. Its protein product is CSPVRGANTEAFF.

This chain connects TRBV20-1 to TRBJ2-1; no reliable D call. The CDR3 contains 16 residues. Germline CDR1 and CDR2: DFQATT and SNEGSKA (reference sequence). V lost 0 bases, J lost 6 bases, and 18 bases lay in between. The CDR3, as DNA: TGCAGTGCTAGAGATCTCCCGAGGTCCCTACGCAATGAGCAGTTCTTC. Encoded protein: CSARDLPRSLRNEQFF.

The chain links TRBV5-1 to TRBJ2-3; D gene uncertain. Trimming took 5 bases from V and 3 from J, leaving 13 bases between them. CDR1 is SGHRS, CDR2 YFSETQ, per germline. This CDR3 region has 14 residues. CDR3 amino acids: CASSPDQPTDTQYF. The CDR3 nucleotides are TGCGCCAGCAGTCCAGATCAGCCAACAGATACGCAGTATTTT. Full variable domain (rest looked up from reference TRBV5-1 and TRBJ2-3): KAGVTQTPRYLIKTRGQQVTLSCSPISGHRSVSWYQQTPGQGLQFLFEYFSETQRNKGNFPGRFSGRQFSNSRSEMNVSTLELGDSALYLCASSPDQPTDTQYFGPGTRLTVL.

In its sample, this clonotype was seen a few times. The genes are TRBV13 and TRBJ2-2, with D perhaps TRBD2 (6 bases). The CDR3 is 15 amino acids. Germline CDR1 reads PRHDT; CDR2 reads FYEKMQ (reference sequence). Trimming removed 5 bases at V and 6 bases at J, with 16 bases between. The CDR3 nucleotides are TGTGCCAGCAGCGCGACTAGTTCGTGGGCCGGGGAGCTGTTTTTT. Amino acid sequence: CASSATSSWAGELFF.

The chain is built from TRBV7-9 and TRBJ1-4; D possibly corresponds to TRBD1 (6 bases). Trimming took 4 bases from V and 7 from J, leaving 13 bases between them. Germline values: CDR1 SEHNR, CDR2 FQNEAQ (reference sequence). This CDR3 comprises 14 residues. CDR3 sequence: CASSSDRRSEKLFF. CDR3 in DNA: TGTGCCAGCAGCTCCGACAGGCGCTCTGAAAAACTGTTTTTT.

This clonotype was found a few times. The CDR3 here is CASSNYNTYEQYF. DNA for the CDR3: TGTGCCAGCAGCAATTATAATACCTACGAGCAGTACTTC. J is TRBJ2-7 and V is TRBV7-6; D is undetermined. Deletions cut 5 bases from V and 2 bases from J, with 10 bases between. Germline V lookup: CDR1 SGHVS, CDR2 FNYEAQ. This CDR3 has 13 residues. Full variable domain (missing parts from reference TRBV7-6 and TRBJ2-7): GAGVSQSPRYKVTKRGQDVALRCDPISGHVSLYWYRQALGQGPEFLTYFNYEAQQDKSGLPNDRFSAERPEGSISTLTIQRTEQRDSAMYRCASSNYNTYEQYFGPGTRLTVT.

The chain recombines TRBV9 with TRBJ2-1; 7 nucleotides line up with TRBD2. This CDR3 spans 16 amino acids. J lost 3 bases, V lost 0 bases, and 6 bases had no gene match. Germline assignment: CDR1 SGDLS and CDR2 YYNGEE. DNA for the CDR3: TGTGCCAGCAGCGTAGCTCAGCGGGGAAACTACAATGAGCAGTTCTTC. It specifies CASSVAQRGNYNEQFF. The full variable domain, completed using reference TRBV9 and TRBJ2-1, is DSGVTQTPKHLITATGQRVTLRCSPRSGDLSVYWYQQSLDQGLQFLIQYYNGEERAKGNILERFSAQQFPDLHSELNLSSLELGDSALYFCASSVAQRGNYNEQFFGPGTRLTVL.

The rearrangement uses TRBV7-2 and TRBJ2-7; D unclear. CDR1 is SGHTA, CDR2 FQGNSA, per germline. Trimming took 5 bases from V and 0 from J, leaving 11 bases between them. The CDR3 runs to 14 residues. CDR3 coding DNA: TGTGCCAGCAGCCCTCCGGTGAGCTCCTACGAGCAGTACTTC. Encoded protein: CASSPPVSSYEQYF.

This clonotype occurred a few times. V is TRBV7-2 and J is TRBJ1-6; no clear D gene. V was clipped by 1 base and J by 13 bases, with 17 bases between them. The CDR3 is 15 amino acids. Looked up from germline, CDR1 is SGHTA and CDR2 is FQGNSA. The CDR3 loop reads CASSLGSRVPWPLHF. CDR3 DNA sequence: TGTGCCAGCAGCTTAGGGTCCCGGGTCCCATGGCCCCTCCACTTT.